This entry is about one TCR beta chain. Its antigen is not known. These data originate in a study of Ad26.COV2.S vaccination and SARS-CoV-2 variants. Findings and caveats of the study: The study found higher spike-specific TCR breadth in vaccine than placebo recipients. Vaccine and placebo recipients had comparable breadth of non-spike TCRs.

TCRdb's copy holds only in-frame clones and misses some; the assay was immunoSEQ multiplex PCR. The sample lists around 240,000 clones; over 75% were seen once. This CDR3 has 17 amino acids. Per germline, CDR1 MDHEN and CDR2 SYDVKM. V lost 4 bases to trimming and J lost 0 bases; unmatched junction nucleotides: 9. This sample's treatment: some 19 received Ad26.COV2.S at low or high dose, single or two shots; about 5 received placebo; per-sample allocation not given. Specimens were obtained on day 63 following the first vaccine or placebo injection. Boston hosted the donor, who was an adult aged 18-55 years.

The gene calls are TRBV28 and TRBJ1-3; 7 bases align to TRBD1. The sample was peripheral blood, taken in a trial of Ad26.COV2.S vaccine versus placebo. The receptor was isolated from a person between 18 and 60 years old who received the Ad26.COV2.S COVID-19 vaccine or a placebo. This CDR3 reads CASSSYRGPISGNTIYF. The CDR3 DNA sequence: TGTGCCAGCAGTTCATACAGGGGCCCCATCTCTGGAAACACCATATATTTT.